The 24 T cell receptor beta chains presented below share a single source sample, sequenced in a study of T-cell reconstitution after alpha-beta-depleted transplantation in children. A TCRbeta library incorporating unique molecular identifiers was prepared. TCRdb reanalysed the PCR reads using MiXCR and keeps one entry per CDR3 protein. The profile covers about 29,000 distinct CDR3 sequences, with 6.3% appearing a single time and approximately 7% taken by the ten largest. This specimen consisted of PBMCs, mostly from graft donor cells, obtained 180 days after TCRalphabeta/CD19-depleted stem cell transplant. The receptors stem from a male patient younger than 18 who had a stem cell transplant for acute myeloid leukemia, so the T cells may come from the graft donor.

In its sample, this clonotype was seen many times. The rearrangement links TRBV30 to TRBJ2-3; D is uncertain. This CDR3 has 10 amino acids. The germline gives CDR1 GTSNPN, CDR2 SVGIG (reference sequence). V was trimmed by 6 bases and J by 6 bases, leaving 7 bases between them. CDR3 in amino acids: CACAPDTQYF. The CDR3, as DNA: TGTGCCTGTGCCCCCGATACGCAGTATTTT.

This clonotype was seen at least ten times. The chain has TRBV29-1 and TRBJ2-5, with 10 nucleotides matching TRBD2. CDR1 is SQVTM and CDR2 is ANQGSEA in the germline V gene. The CDR3 contains 14 residues. V dropped 3 bases and J dropped 6; count of bases not matched to a gene: 7. The CDR3 bases are TGCAGCGTTGACTCTAGCGGGAGCGTTAAGACCCAGTACTTC. Translated, it gives CSVDSSGSVKTQYF.

This clonotype appeared many times. The CDR3 region has the DNA TGCAGTGCTAGGGGACACTATGCAGAGCTGTTTTTT. This codes for CSARGHYAELFF. The rearrangement links TRBV20-1 to TRBJ2-2, with a tentative D call TRBD1 (6 bases). Germline CDR1 reads DFQATT; CDR2 reads SNEGSKA (reference sequence). The CDR3 is made up of 12 amino acids. V was shortened by 3 bases and J by 11 bases, with 13 bases between the two germline ends.

This clonotype came up many times. The V gene is TRBV27, the J gene TRBJ1-1; D uncertain. The germline V gene has CDR1 MNHEY and CDR2 SMNVEV (reference sequence). V was clipped by 6 bases and J by 0 bases, with 20 bases between them. The CDR3 length is 17 residues. This CDR3 reads CASSPRALSSLNTEAFF. In DNA, the CDR3 is TGTGCCAGCAGCCCACGTGCCCTCAGCAGTCTGAACACTGAAGCTTTCTTT.

This clonotype has more than one count but fewer than ten. At one of its ends the junction is not consistent with the germline gene, which may arise from a read error. The chain links TRBV23-1 to TRBJ2-3; D unclear. TRBV23-1 is an ORF, and what it does is uncertain. The CDR3 runs to 14 residues. CDR3 region: CILNVVTSTDTQYF. As DNA, the CDR3 is TGTATATTAAACGTTGTAACGAGCACAGATACGCAGTATTTT.

As for this clonotype: Possible read error: a much larger clone is one base away. The chain is built from TRBV3-1 and TRBJ2-1; 7 positions match TRBD2. Germline V gene lookup returns CDR1 LGHDT and CDR2 YNNKEL (reference sequence). This CDR3 contains 17 residues. The DNA for the CDR3 is TGTGCCACCAGCCAAGATAGGGCGGGAGCTGGTCGAGATGAGCAGTTCTTC. Its protein is CATSQDRAGAGRDEQFF.

This clonotype was detected ten times or more. V is TRBV9 and J is TRBJ1-1, with a tentative D call TRBD1 (5 bases). The ends were cut back, 0 bases at V and 6 bases at J, with 12 bases in the middle. CDR3 length: 14 residues. Germline lookup yields CDR1 SGDLS and CDR2 YYNGEE. CDR3 protein: CASSVGSQGSEAFF. CDR3 nucleotides: TGTGCCAGCAGCGTAGGTAGCCAGGGCTCTGAAGCTTTCTTT.

The chain combines TRBV19 with TRBJ2-7, with a possible D match to TRBD1 (5 bases). The CDR3 length is 14 residues. Germline assignment: CDR1 LNHDA and CDR2 SQIVND (reference sequence). V shed 2 bases and J shed 1 base, with 9 bases lying between them. The CDR3 spells CASSISQGSYEQYF. CDR3 coding DNA: TGTGCCAGTAGTATAAGCCAGGGATCCTACGAGCAGTACTTC. Variable domain in full (rest from reference TRBV19 and TRBJ2-7): DGGITQSPKYLFRKEGQNVTLSCEQNLNHDAMYWYRQDPGQGLRLIYYSQIVNDFQKGDIAEGYSVSREKKESFPLTVTSAQKNPTAFYLCASSISQGSYEQYFGPGTRLTVT.

The sample holds many counts of this clonotype. The gene calls are TRBV6-2 or TRBV6-3 and TRBJ2-2; D gene unclear. Germline CDR1 is MNHEY and CDR2 is SVGEGT. The CDR3 consists of 13 residues. The germline V and J ends were trimmed by 2 bases and 6 bases, with 7 bases remaining between them. Here the CDR3 reads CASSYRPAGELFF. CDR3 sequence (DNA): TGTGCCAGCAGTTACCGTCCCGCCGGGGAGCTGTTTTTT.

This clonotype was found many times. The chain has TRBV29-1 and TRBJ2-3; no clear D gene. V lost 3 bases to trimming and J lost 1 base, with 5 bases between them. From germline, CDR1 is SQVTM and CDR2 ANQGSEA. The length of the CDR3 is 12 residues. CDR3 amino acids: CSVEHGTDTQYF. Here the CDR3 DNA reads TGCAGCGTTGAGCATGGCACAGATACGCAGTATTTT.

The chain employs TRBV3-1 and TRBJ2-2; 7 nucleotides line up with TRBD2. CDR3 length: 15 amino acids. Per germline, CDR1 LGHDT and CDR2 YNNKEL (reference sequence). Trimming removed 11 bases from V and 3 bases from J; junction bases left unmatched: 12. The CDR3 reads CASCLTGGYTGELFF. The CDR3 coding sequence is TGTGCCTCCTGCCTGACGGGAGGCTACACCGGGGAGCTGTTTTTT.

This clonotype was detected many times. V and J are TRBV29-1 and TRBJ2-3; tentatively, D is TRBD1 (6 bases). The CDR3 totals 17 residues. V lost 3 bases, J lost 0 bases, and 19 bases lay in between. The V gene's germline CDR1 is SQVTM and CDR2 ANQGSEA. The DNA for the CDR3 is TGCAGCGTTGAGGCGCAGGGTGGGGGCCCTAGCACAGATACGCAGTATTTT. It specifies CSVEAQGGGPSTDTQYF.

This clonotype was counted many times. The rearrangement uses TRBV28 and TRBJ2-7; no reliable D call. Germline CDR1 MDHEN, CDR2 SYDVKM. Trimming shortened V by 6 bases and J by 4 bases, and 10 bases separated the two germline ends. This CDR3 comprises 12 residues. CDR3 sequence reads: CASRYGRYEQYF. The CDR3 coding sequence is TGTGCCAGCAGATACGGACGGTACGAGCAGTACTTC.

This clonotype was counted at least ten times. This chain connects TRBV15 to TRBJ1-3, with D hard to call. Between the trimmed V and J ends, which lost 8 bases and 0 bases, there was a span of 17 bases. The CDR3 extends over 16 amino acids. In germline, CDR1 is LNHNV, CDR2 YYDKDF (reference sequence). Here the CDR3 reads CATSNTVASSGNTIYF. CDR3 bases: TGTGCCACCTCAAACACGGTCGCGAGCTCTGGAAACACCATATATTTT. The complete variable domain, with remaining parts taken from reference TRBV15 and TRBJ1-3, reads DAMVIQNPRYQVTQFGKPVTLSCSQTLNHNVMYWYQQKSSQAPKLLFHYYDKDFNNEADTPDNFQSRRPNTSFCFLDIRSPGLGDTAMYLCATSNTVASSGNTIYFGEGSWLTVV.

The sample holds many counts of this clonotype. The chain couples TRBV2 to TRBJ1-1, with D possibly being TRBD1 (6 bases). The CDR3 has 13 amino acids. Germline V CDR1 and CDR2: SNHLY, FYNNEI. V lost 4 bases and J 5 bases, leaving 11 bases between the germline ends. The CDR3 reads CASSVGRGTEAFF. The DNA for the CDR3 is TGTGCCAGCAGTGTAGGCAGGGGAACTGAAGCTTTCTTT.

This clonotype was recorded many times. The V gene is TRBV3-1, the J gene TRBJ1-4; D is ambiguous. Per the germline V gene, CDR1 is LGHDT and CDR2 is YNNKEL (reference sequence). CDR3 length equals 15 residues. The ends were cut back, 4 bases at V and 3 bases at J, with 12 bases in the middle. The CDR3 DNA sequence: TGTGCCAGCAGCCCTCATCCGGTACCTAATGAAAAACTGTTTTTT. Translating gives CASSPHPVPNEKLFF.

This clonotype was seen repeatedly, ten times or more. This chain joins TRBV10-2 and TRBJ2-7; D gene ambiguous. The CDR3 has 15 residues. Trimming removed 3 bases at V and 8 bases at J, with 20 bases between. The germline gives CDR1 WSHSY, CDR2 SAAADI. Here the CDR3 DNA reads TGCGCCAGCAGTGATGTGGGCTCCCCGGGTGAAAAGCAGTACTTC. Protein: CASSDVGSPGEKQYF.

This clonotype was detected ten times or more. V is TRBV6-5 and J is TRBJ2-1; D remains ambiguous. The CDR3 spans 16 residues. Germline loops: CDR1 MNHEY, CDR2 SVGAGI. V lost 2 bases and J lost 2, with 13 bases in between. This CDR3 reads CASSYNSLRTYNEQFF. The CDR3 nucleotides are TGTGCCAGCAGTTACAACTCCCTCCGAACCTACAATGAGCAGTTCTTC.

Within the sample, this clonotype is medium-sized (0.01 to 0.1%). The chain carries TRBV9 and TRBJ2-5; 11 bases agree with TRBD2. Germline V CDR1 and CDR2: SGDLS, YYNGEE. The V gene end was trimmed by 4 bases and the J gene end by 5 bases; junction bases not matched to a gene: 19. CDR3 length: 19 residues. The chain's CDR3 is CASSPGWLAGGRGGETQYF. In nucleotides, the CDR3 is TGTGCCAGCAGCCCAGGGTGGCTAGCGGGAGGAAGGGGTGGTGAGACCCAGTACTTC. The full variable domain, rest sourced from reference TRBV9 and TRBJ2-5, is DSGVTQTPKHLITATGQRVTLRCSPRSGDLSVYWYQQSLDQGLQFLIQYYNGEERAKGNILERFSAQQFPDLHSELNLSSLELGDSALYFCASSPGWLAGGRGGETQYFGPGTRLLVL.

This clonotype has more than one count but fewer than ten. V and J are TRBV5-4 and TRBJ2-5, with D perhaps given as TRBD1 or TRBD2 (5 bases each). This CDR3 comprises 16 residues. Germline assignment: CDR1 SGHNT and CDR2 YYREEE (reference sequence). V gave up 3 bases and J gave up 1 base, with 16 bases separating them. CDR3 sequence reads: CASSSPGRAPQETQYF. As DNA, the CDR3 is TGTGCCAGCAGCTCCCCAGGGCGGGCCCCCCAAGAGACCCAGTACTTC. Variable domain in full (rest from reference TRBV5-4 and TRBJ2-5): ETGVTQSPTHLIKTRGQQVTLRCSSQSGHNTVSWYQQALGQGPQFIFQYYREEENGRGNFPPRFSGLQFPNYSSELNVNALELDDSALYLCASSSPGRAPQETQYFGPGTRLLVL.

This clonotype was observed at least ten times. The chain employs TRBV20-1 and TRBJ2-5, with a weak D call TRBD2 (5 bases). Germline V gives CDR1 DFQATT, CDR2 SNEGSKA (reference sequence). V dropped 6 bases and J dropped 5 bases, with 16 bases sitting between them. The CDR3 spans 13 residues. The CDR3: CSAPRSGSETQYF. The DNA of the CDR3 is TGCAGTGCCCCCCGTTCGGGGAGCGAGACCCAGTACTTC.

In this sample, this clonotype turned up many times. This rearrangement joins TRBV4-2 to TRBJ1-3; the match to TRBD1 covers 7 bases. This CDR3 region has 17 residues. Trimming removed 0 bases from V and 2 bases from J; junction bases left unmatched: 7. Germline V gives CDR1 LGHNA, CDR2 YNFKEQ. The CDR3 bases are TGTGCCAGCAGCCAAGACTTTACAGGGGCGCCTGGAAACACCATATATTTT. It translates to CASSQDFTGAPGNTIYF.

In this sample, this clonotype turned up many times. This chain connects TRBV2 to TRBJ2-1; 10 nucleotides line up with TRBD2. The CDR3 has 19 residues. The germline V gene has CDR1 SNHLY and CDR2 FYNNEI. The V segment lost 2 bases and the J segment 0 bases; nucleotides outside the gene matches: 10. CDR3 nucleotide sequence: TGTGCCAGCAGTGAACGTTCTAGCGGGGGTATCAGCTCCTACAATGAGCAGTTCTTC. Its translation is CASSERSSGGISSYNEQFF.

This clonotype was seen at least ten times. The V call is TRBV15, the J call TRBJ2-1; D may be TRBD2 (5 bases). Germline CDR1 LNHNV, CDR2 YYDKDF (reference sequence). Trimming stripped 2 bases from V and 7 bases from J, with 15 bases between. The CDR3 sequence is 15 residues long. The CDR3 region is CATSRITGIANEQFF. The CDR3 DNA is TGTGCCACCAGCAGAATTACCGGGATCGCGAATGAGCAGTTCTTC.